The clone carrying this TCR beta chain showed up many times. Its antigen remains unidentified. These data are taken from a study of T-cell memory formation after mild COVID-19. On the study more broadly: TCR clusters largely stayed donor specific.

Findings and caveats of the study: Balance between CD4 and CD8 was seen in clones contracting day 15 to 85, and a CD4+ lean was seen in later expanders. Pre-infection memory carried some responding clones, suggesting that cross-reactive memory joined.

MiXCR, run by TCRdb on the 5' RACE reads, gives a single entry per CDR3 protein. The repertoire holds around 300,000 distinct CDR3 sequences, with approximately 13% as singletons. The germline V gene has CDR1 LGHNA and CDR2 YNFKEQ. There are 16 residues in the CDR3. Trimming took 0 bases from V and 7 from J; bases not matched to a gene: 4. The sample taken for sequencing was PBMCs or a T cell subset sorted from them (not recorded which). The source of this sequence is a man in his late teens or twenties who had mild COVID-19 (a few samples of this study predate the infection). Cell type and time point are not known. The rearrangement joins TRBV4-2 to TRBJ1-4; 11 positions match TRBD1. The CDR3 here is CASSQDPGQGAEKLFF. The CDR3 DNA reads TGTGCCAGCAGCCAAGACCCCGGACAGGGGGCTGAAAAACTGTTTTTT.